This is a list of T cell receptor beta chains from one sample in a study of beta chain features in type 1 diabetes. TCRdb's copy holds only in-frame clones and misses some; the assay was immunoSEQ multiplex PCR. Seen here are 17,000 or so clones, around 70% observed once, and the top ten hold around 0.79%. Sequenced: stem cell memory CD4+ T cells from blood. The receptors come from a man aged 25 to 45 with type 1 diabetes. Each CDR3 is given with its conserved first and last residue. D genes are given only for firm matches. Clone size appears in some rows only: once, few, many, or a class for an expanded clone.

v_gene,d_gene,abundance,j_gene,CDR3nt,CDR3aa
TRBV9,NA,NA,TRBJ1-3,TGTGCCAGCAGCGCAACCGAACGTACTACCATATATTTT,CASSATERTTIYF
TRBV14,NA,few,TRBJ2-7,TGTGCCAGCAGCCAAGTTGCAGGTCCCTACGAGCAGTACTTC,CASSQVAGPYEQYF
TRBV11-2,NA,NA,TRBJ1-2,TGTGCCAGCAGCTTAATCAGGGGCAGGGGCATCTATGGCTACACCTTC,CASSLIRGRGIYGYTF
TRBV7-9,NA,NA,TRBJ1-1,TGTGCCAGCACCCCAGCGGGTGCGAACACTGAAGCTTTCTTT,CASTPAGANTEAFF
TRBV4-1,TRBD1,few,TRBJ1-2,TGCGCCAGCAGCCAAGACGACAGGGCAAACTATGGCTACACCTTC,CASSQDDRANYGYTF
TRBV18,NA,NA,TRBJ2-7,TGTGCCAGCTCACCACCGTACTCCACTTACGAGCAGTACTTC,CASSPPYSTYEQYF
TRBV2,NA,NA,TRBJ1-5,TGTGCCAGCAGTGAAGCTAGTGTGGGGGGTGGGCCCCAGCATTTT,CASSEASVGGGPQHF
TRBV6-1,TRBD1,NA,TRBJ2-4,TGTGCCAGCAGTGATTCGACAGGGGAGCTCGACATTCAGTACTTC,CASSDSTGELDIQYF
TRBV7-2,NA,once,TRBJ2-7,TGTGCCAGCAGCCCCCGGACAGCCTCCTACGAGCAGTACTTC,CASSPRTASYEQYF
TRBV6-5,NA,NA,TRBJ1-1,TGTGCCAGCAGTTACGGAAGGGGCACTGAAGCTTTCTTT,CASSYGRGTEAFF
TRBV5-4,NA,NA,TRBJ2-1,TGTGCCAGCAGCTTGGCCGTTAGCGATGAGCAGTTCTTC,CASSLAVSDEQFF
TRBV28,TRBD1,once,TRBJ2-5,TGTGCCAGCAGTATACAGGGGGCTTATGAGACCCAGTACTTC,CASSIQGAYETQYF
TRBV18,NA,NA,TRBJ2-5,TGTGCCAGCTCTCCGAACCAGGCCGTGGAAGAGACCCAGTACTTC,CASSPNQAVEETQYF
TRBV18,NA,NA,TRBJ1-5,TGTGCCAGCTCACCACAGAGCAATAGCAATCAGCCCCAGCATTTT,CASSPQSNSNQPQHF